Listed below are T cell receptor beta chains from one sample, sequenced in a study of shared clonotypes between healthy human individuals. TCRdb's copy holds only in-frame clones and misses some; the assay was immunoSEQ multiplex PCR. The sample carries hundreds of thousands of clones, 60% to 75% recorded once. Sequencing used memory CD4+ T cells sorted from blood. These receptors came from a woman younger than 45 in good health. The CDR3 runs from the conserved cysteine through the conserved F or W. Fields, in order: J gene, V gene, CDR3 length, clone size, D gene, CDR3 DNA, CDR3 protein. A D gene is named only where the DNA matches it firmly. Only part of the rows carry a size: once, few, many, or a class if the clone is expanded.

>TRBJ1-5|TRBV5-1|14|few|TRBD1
TGCGCCAGCAGCCCTGGGACAGGGGCACAGCCCCAGCATTTT
CASSPGTGAQPQHF
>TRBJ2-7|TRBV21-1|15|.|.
TGTGCCAGCAGCGACAGACTAGCGGGAGTGTGTGAGCAGTACTTC
CASSDRLAGVCEQYF
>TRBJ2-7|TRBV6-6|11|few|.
TGTGCCAGCAGTTCCGCCTACGAGCAGTACTTC
CASSSAYEQYF
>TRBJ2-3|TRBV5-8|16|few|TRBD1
TGTGCCAGCAGCTTATCGGGACAGTTCTTCACAGATACGCAGTATTTT
CASSLSGQFFTDTQYF
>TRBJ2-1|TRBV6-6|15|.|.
TGTGCCAGCAGCTTACCTCGGACAACCTACAATGAGCAGTTCTTC
CASSLPRTTYNEQFF
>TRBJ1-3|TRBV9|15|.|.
TGTGCCAGCAGCGTAGACAGGCTAACTGGAAACACCATATATTTT
CASSVDRLTGNTIYF
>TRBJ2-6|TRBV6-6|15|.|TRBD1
TGTGCCAGCAGTGGAGACAGGGGTTGGGCCAACGTCCTGACTTTC
CASSGDRGWANVLTF
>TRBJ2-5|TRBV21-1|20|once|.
TGTGCCAGCAGCAAATTTTATCGTAAGGCTGAGGGACAGGGGTTAGAGACCCAGTACTTC
CASSKFYRKAEGQGLETQYF
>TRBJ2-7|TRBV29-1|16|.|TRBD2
TGCAGCGTTGAAGATGGTGCGACTAGCGGCGCCTACGAGCAGTACTTC
CSVEDGATSGAYEQYF
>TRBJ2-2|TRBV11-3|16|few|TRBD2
TGTGCCAGCAGCTCCGGGACTAGCGGTCCGGGAGGGGAGCTGTTTTTT
CASSSGTSGPGGELFF
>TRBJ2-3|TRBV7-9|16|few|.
TGTGCCAGCAGCTCAGGATGGGCGGGACCCACAGATACGCAGTATTTT
CASSSGWAGPTDTQYF
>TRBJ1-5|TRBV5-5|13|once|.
TGTGCCAGCAGCTTGGACAACAATCAGCCCCAGCATTTT
CASSLDNNQPQHF
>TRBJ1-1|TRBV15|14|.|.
TGTGCCACCAGCTCCCACATTAGGGGCCTCGAGGCTTTCTTT
CATSSHIRGLEAFF
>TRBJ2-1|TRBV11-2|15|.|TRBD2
TGTGCCAGCAGGGCGGGGGGAATAAGTGTGAATGAGCAGTTCTTC
CASRAGGISVNEQFF
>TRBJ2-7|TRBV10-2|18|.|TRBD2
TGCGCCAGCGGCAGACTAGCGGGACTGGAGCGGAGGTCCTACGAGCAGTACTTC
CASGRLAGLERRSYEQYF
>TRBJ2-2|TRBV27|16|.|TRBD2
TGTGCCAGCATGGCGAGCGGGAGGATTAGCACCGGGGAGCTGTTTTTT
CASMASGRISTGELFF
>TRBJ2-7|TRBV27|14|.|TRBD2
TGTGCCAGCAGAGGGGAGCGGGAGTTGGGCGAGCAGTACTTC
CASRGERELGEQYF